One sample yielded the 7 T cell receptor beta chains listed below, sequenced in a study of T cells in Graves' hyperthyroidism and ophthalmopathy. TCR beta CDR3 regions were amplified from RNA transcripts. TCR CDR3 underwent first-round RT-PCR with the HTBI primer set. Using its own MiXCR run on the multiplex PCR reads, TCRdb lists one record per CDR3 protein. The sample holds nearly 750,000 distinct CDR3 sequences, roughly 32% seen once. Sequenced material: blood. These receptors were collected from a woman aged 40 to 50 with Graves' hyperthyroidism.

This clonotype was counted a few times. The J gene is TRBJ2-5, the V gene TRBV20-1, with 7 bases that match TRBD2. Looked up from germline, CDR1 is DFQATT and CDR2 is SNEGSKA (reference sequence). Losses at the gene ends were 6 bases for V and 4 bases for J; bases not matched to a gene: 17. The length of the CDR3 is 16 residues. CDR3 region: CSAGGVFEDRPETQYF. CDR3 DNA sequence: TGCAGTGCGGGGGGGGTCTTCGAGGACCGCCCAGAGACCCAGTACTTC.

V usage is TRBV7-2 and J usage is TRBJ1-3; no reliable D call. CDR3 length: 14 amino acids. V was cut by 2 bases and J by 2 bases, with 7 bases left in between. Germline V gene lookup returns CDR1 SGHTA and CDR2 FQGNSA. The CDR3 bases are TGTGCCAGCAGCTTAAGCAGCGCTGGAAACACCATATATTTT. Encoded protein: CASSLSSAGNTIYF.

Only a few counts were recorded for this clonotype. The CDR3 DNA sequence: TGTGCCAGCAGCGCTCAGGGGGCGGACACCGGGGAGCTGTTTTTT. Its protein is CASSAQGADTGELFF. V usage is TRBV9 and J usage is TRBJ2-2, with 8 positions matching TRBD1. The V and J ends lost 3 bases and 3 bases, in that order; junction bases with no gene match: 4. The CDR3 contains 15 residues. CDR1 and CDR2 from the germline V gene are SGDLS and YYNGEE.

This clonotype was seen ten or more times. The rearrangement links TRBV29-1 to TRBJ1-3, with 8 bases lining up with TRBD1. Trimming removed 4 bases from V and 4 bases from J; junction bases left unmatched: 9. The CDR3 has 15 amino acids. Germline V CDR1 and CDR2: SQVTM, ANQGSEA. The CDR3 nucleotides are TGCAGCGTTGCTGGTCAGGGGGCAGGAGGAAACACCATATATTTT. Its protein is CSVAGQGAGGNTIYF.

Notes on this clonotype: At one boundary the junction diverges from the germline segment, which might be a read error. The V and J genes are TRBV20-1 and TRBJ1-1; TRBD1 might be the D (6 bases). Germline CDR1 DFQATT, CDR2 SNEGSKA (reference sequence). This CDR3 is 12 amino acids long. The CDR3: CSAPPGATEASF. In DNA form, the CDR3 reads TGCAGTGCTCCCCCGGGGGCCACTGAAGCTTCCTTT.

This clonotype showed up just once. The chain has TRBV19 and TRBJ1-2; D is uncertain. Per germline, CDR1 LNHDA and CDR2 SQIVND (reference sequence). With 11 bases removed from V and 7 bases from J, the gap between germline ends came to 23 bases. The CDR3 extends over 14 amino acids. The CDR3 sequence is CAWSVRLGIGGYTF. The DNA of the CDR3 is TGTGCCTGGAGTGTACGCTTAGGGATTGGTGGCTACACCTTC.

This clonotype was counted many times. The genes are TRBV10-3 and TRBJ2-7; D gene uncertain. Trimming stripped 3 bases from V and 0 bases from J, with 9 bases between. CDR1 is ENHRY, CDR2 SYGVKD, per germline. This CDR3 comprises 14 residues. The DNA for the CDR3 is TGTGCCATCAGTGATAGGCCCAACTCCTACGAGCAGTACTTC. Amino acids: CAISDRPNSYEQYF.